This T cell receptor (beta chain) was recovered during a study of cytomegalovirus exposure and HLA in healthy donors. Overall study: In an earlier analysis, approximately 120 million unique TCR beta sequences were found from approximately 190 million T cells. There were about 86 million unique TCRs (from HLA-typed donors) in an early data release. Study-level findings and limits: Apparent HLA restriction characterized most CMV-associated TCR beta chains in a later analysis.

Of note for this clone: Antigen specificity is unknown.

The ends were cut back, 4 bases at V and 11 bases at J, with 12 bases in the middle. The germline gives CDR1 SGHDN, CDR2 FVKESK. The CDR3 has 12 residues. Both 60 Vbeta primers and 13 Jbeta primers went into the PCR. In the original workflow: A later analysis counted around 74 million unique TCR beta chains, 9.5 million to 12 million shared. Assay used: immunoSEQ multiplex PCR; TCRdb lists only in-frame clones, some missing. V and J calls and clone size are copied from that table; D and trimming were computed from the DNA. The table includes more than 150,000 clones, 81% detected once. The rearrangement uses TRBV14 and TRBJ2-1; D is perhaps TRBD2 (6 bases). The sequencing sample was made of PBMCs. The sequence was collected from a man in his forties or fifties in good health and CMV-seronegative. CDR3 nucleotide sequence: TGTGCCAGCAGCCGGGAGGCCCAAAAGCAGTTCTTC. This encodes CASSREAQKQFF.